The next 23 T cell receptor beta chains were all read from a single sample in a study of cytomegalovirus exposure and HLA in healthy donors (dated by TCRdb to 2017 to 2019). The library relied on the immunoSEQ multiplex PCR assay. The multiplex PCR relied on a mix of 60 forward primers for TCR Vbeta segments and 13 reverse primers for TCR Jbeta segments. TCRdb took over this immuneACCESS table, retaining in-frame rearrangements with V and J assigned. Such tables are incomplete; in checked studies, under half of the missing clones stem from an unresolved V gene, and the remainder is unexplained. A total of some 200,000 clones appear in this sample, approximately 83% of them only once. The ten largest clones take up roughly 0.1% of the sample. The sequencing sample was made of PBMCs. Receptors originate from a boy between 2 and 10 years old in good health and CMV-seronegative.

The rearrangement uses TRBV10-3 and TRBJ2-3, with 9 bases that match TRBD2. Germline lookup yields CDR1 ENHRY and CDR2 SYGVKD. The CDR3 covers 17 residues. Trimming removed 3 bases from V and 6 bases from J; junction bases left unmatched: 13. Written as DNA, the CDR3 is TGTGCCATCAGTGACCCTGAGCGGGGGGCACTGGCGGATACGCAGTATTTT. This codes for CAISDPERGALADTQYF.

CDR3 nucleotides: TGTGCCATCGGGGACAGCCAAAACACCGGGGAGCTGTTTTTT. It codes for CAIGDSQNTGELFF. The chain combines TRBV10-3 with TRBJ2-2; 7 bases line up with TRBD1. This CDR3 is 14 amino acids long. V lost 8 bases and J lost 2; bases outside the gene matches: 5. Germline CDR1 and CDR2: ENHRY and SYGVKD.

The rearrangement joins TRBV19 to TRBJ1-2; 8 bases fit TRBD1. From germline, CDR1 is LNHDA and CDR2 SQIVND (reference sequence). Unmatched junction bases numbered 12, after V lost 7 bases and J lost 5 bases. CDR3 size: 15 residues. CDR3 amino acids: CASMKRGQGIYGYTF. The CDR3 DNA is TGTGCCAGTATGAAGCGTGGACAGGGAATTTATGGCTACACCTTC. The whole variable domain, filled in from reference TRBV19 and TRBJ1-2, reads DGGITQSPKYLFRKEGQNVTLSCEQNLNHDAMYWYRQDPGQGLRLIYYSQIVNDFQKGDIAEGYSVSREKKESFPLTVTSAQKNPTAFYLCASMKRGQGIYGYTFGSGTRLTVV.

The chain uses TRBV27 and TRBJ2-1, with a tentative D call TRBD1 (5 bases). The CDR3 totals 12 residues. Germline assignment: CDR1 MNHEY and CDR2 SMNVEV (reference sequence). The V gene lost 7 bases and the J gene lost 6 bases, with 10 bases spanning the gap. The CDR3 bases are TGTGCCAGCACCCCTAGGGGCAATGAGCAGTTCTTC. It yields the protein CASTPRGNEQFF.

V is TRBV28 and J is TRBJ2-7; the match to TRBD2 covers 10 bases. V shed 8 bases, J shed 3 bases, and the junction held 7 bases outside the gene matches. The CDR3 runs 14 residues. Germline loops: CDR1 MDHEN, CDR2 SYDVKM. This CDR3 is CASGGLADLYEQYF. CDR3 sequence (DNA): TGTGCCAGCGGAGGACTAGCGGATCTCTACGAGCAGTACTTC.

The CDR3 sequence: CASSDGGGTYEQYF. CDR3 nucleotides: TGCGCCAGCAGTGATGGCGGGGGAACCTACGAGCAGTACTTC. The V gene is TRBV10-2, the J gene TRBJ2-7; 7 bases fit TRBD2. CDR1 is WSHSY, CDR2 SAAADI, per germline. Trimming at V came to 3 bases and at J to 2 bases, leaving 4 bases not matched to a gene. The CDR3 consists of 14 residues.

J is TRBJ2-7 and V is TRBV4-3, with a tentative D call TRBD2 (6 bases). This CDR3 spans 15 amino acids. Germline CDR1 and CDR2: LGHNA and YSLEER. Trimming removed 3 bases at V and 2 bases at J, with 14 bases between. The CDR3 spells CASSQVQGLAYEQYF. As DNA, the CDR3 is TGCGCCAGCAGCCAGGTCCAGGGACTCGCCTACGAGCAGTACTTC.

V is TRBV12-5 and J is TRBJ1-4; D may be TRBD1 (5 bases). The CDR3 spans 14 residues. CDR1 is LGHNT, CDR2 FRNRAP, per germline. The V end was cut by 6 bases, the J end by 2 bases, with 10 bases between. CDR3 in amino acids: CASGLWGTNEKLFF. The CDR3 DNA reads as TGTGCTAGTGGGCTCTGGGGCACTAATGAAAAACTGTTTTTT.

V and J are TRBV6-1 and TRBJ2-1, with 10 bases identical to TRBD1. This CDR3 region has 14 residues. Germline trimming cut 6 bases from V and 5 bases from J; bases unmatched to any gene: 4. CDR1 and CDR2 from the germline V gene are MNHNS and SASEGT. CDR3: CASRGQGGHNEQFF. In nucleotides, the CDR3 is TGTGCCAGCAGAGGACAGGGGGGCCACAATGAGCAGTTCTTC.

This clone was seen only a few times. This sequence joins TRBV7-2 and TRBJ1-4; unclear D gene. The CDR3 has 14 amino acids. Germline CDR1 SGHTA, CDR2 FQGNSA. V was shortened by 2 bases and J by 1 base, with 5 bases between the two germline ends. In nucleotides, the CDR3 is TGTGCCAGCAGCTTATCAGGAACTAATGAAAAACTGTTTTTT. Encoded protein: CASSLSGTNEKLFF.

The rearrangement uses TRBV23-1 and TRBJ2-1; 10 bases line up with TRBD1. TRBV23-1 is an ORF; its function is uncertain. This CDR3 is built from 13 residues. Trimming at V came to 6 bases and at J to 8 bases, leaving 4 bases not matched to a gene. In nucleotides, the CDR3 is TGCGCCAGCAGGCTGACAGGGGGCGATGAGCAGTTCTTC. This codes for CASRLTGGDEQFF.

The chain has TRBV5-1 and TRBJ2-2; 8 nucleotides align to TRBD1. Germline V CDR1 and CDR2: SGHRS, YFSETQ. J lost 5 bases, V lost 3 bases, and 6 bases had no gene match. The length of the CDR3 is 15 residues. The CDR3 protein is CASSSGQGLTGELFF. The CDR3 DNA reads as TGCGCCAGCAGCTCTGGACAGGGTTTGACCGGGGAGCTGTTTTTT. The full variable domain, in which reference TRBV5-1 and TRBJ2-2 provide the parts outside the CDR3, is KAGVTQTPRYLIKTRGQQVTLSCSPISGHRSVSWYQQTPGQGLQFLFEYFSETQRNKGNFPGRFSGRQFSNSRSEMNVSTLELGDSALYLCASSSGQGLTGELFFGEGSRLTVL.

The rearrangement joins TRBV4-3 to TRBJ1-6; D is unclear. Trimming cost V 6 bases and J 0 bases, with 6 bases left between them. The CDR3 has 14 amino acids. Germline V gene sequence: CDR1 LGHNA, CDR2 YSLEER. The CDR3 here is CASRRSSYNSPLHF. The CDR3 DNA reads TGCGCCAGCAGGAGGAGCTCCTATAATTCACCCCTCCACTTT.

This clone was observed once. An end of the junction differs from the germline gene, which may be a read error. CDR3 DNA: TGTGCTAGCAGCTTCGGTTATCAAGAGACCCAGTACTTC. The encoded protein is CASSFGYQETQYF. The chain recombines TRBV7-7 with TRBJ2-5; D is undetermined. The CDR3 is made up of 13 amino acids. Germline V gene sequence: CDR1 SSHAT, CDR2 FNYEAQ (reference sequence).

The rearrangement links TRBV6-6 to TRBJ1-1; 8 bases agree with TRBD1. V lost 7 bases to trimming and J lost 0 bases; unmatched junction nucleotides: 10. The CDR3 totals 16 residues. The germline V gene has CDR1 MNHNY and CDR2 SVGAGI (reference sequence). The CDR3 sequence is CASKDRGLHLNTEAFF. CDR3 DNA sequence: TGTGCCAGCAAAGACAGGGGCCTCCATTTGAACACTGAAGCTTTCTTT.

The chain combines TRBV7-6 with TRBJ1-6; D remains unclear. Germline V lookup: CDR1 SGHVS, CDR2 FNYEAQ. V was pared by 1 base and J by 4 bases, with 11 bases between. The CDR3 consists of 16 residues. The chain's CDR3 is CASSLGEARYNSPLHF. The CDR3 DNA follows: TGTGCCAGCAGCTTAGGAGAAGCGAGATATAATTCACCCCTCCACTTT.

The CDR3 protein is CASSLGVLGLYEQYF. CDR3 nucleotide sequence: TGTGCCAGCAGTTTGGGGGTCCTGGGACTCTACGAGCAGTACTTC. The chain uses TRBV28 and TRBJ2-7, with TRBD2 as a possible D gene (6 bases). This CDR3 is 15 amino acids long. CDR1 is MDHEN, CDR2 SYDVKM, per germline. V gave up 3 bases and J gave up 3 bases, with 15 bases separating them.

The J gene is TRBJ2-7, the V gene TRBV5-1; TRBD2 agrees at 8 bases. Germline V gene lookup returns CDR1 SGHRS and CDR2 YFSETQ. This CDR3 contains 15 residues. The V and J ends lost 3 bases and 3 bases, in that order; junction bases with no gene match: 8. The CDR3, as DNA: TGCGCCAGCAGCTCTCAAATAGCGGGGAGCTACGAGCAGTACTTC. Its translation is CASSSQIAGSYEQYF. The variable domain in full, with the rest retrieved from reference TRBV5-1 and TRBJ2-7, is KAGVTQTPRYLIKTRGQQVTLSCSPISGHRSVSWYQQTPGQGLQFLFEYFSETQRNKGNFPGRFSGRQFSNSRSEMNVSTLELGDSALYLCASSSQIAGSYEQYFGPGTRLTVT.

The count of this clone is one. This chain joins TRBV18 and TRBJ2-2, with TRBD1 as a possible D gene (5 bases). The germline gives CDR1 KGHSH, CDR2 LQKENI. Trimming stripped 3 bases from V and 7 bases from J, with 9 bases between. The CDR3 extends over 13 amino acids. CDR3 bases: TGTGCCAGCTCACCCCCAGGGTTCGGGGAGCTGTTTTTT. This codes for CASSPPGFGELFF.

CDR3: CASSLSAGGRTDTQYF. The CDR3 region has the DNA TGTGCCAGCAGCTTGTCGGCGGGGGGCCGCACAGATACGCAGTATTTT. The genes are TRBV11-2 and TRBJ2-3, with TRBD2 matching 8 bases. Trimming at V came to 3 bases and at J to 1 base, leaving 6 bases not matched to a gene. Germline V CDR1 and CDR2: SGHAT, FQNNGV. The CDR3 contains 16 residues.

This clone appeared a single time. The V gene is TRBV11-3, the J gene TRBJ2-5, with 7 nucleotides matching TRBD2. V lost 3 bases, J lost 1 base, and 2 bases stayed unmatched. CDR1 is SGHNT, CDR2 YENEEA, per germline. The CDR3 covers 14 residues. This CDR3 reads CASSLGGSQETQYF. CDR3 DNA: TGTGCCAGCAGCTTGGGAGGGAGCCAAGAGACCCAGTACTTC. The whole variable domain, remainder taken from reference TRBV11-3 and TRBJ2-5, is EAGVVQSPRYKIIEKKQPVAFWCNPISGHNTLYWYLQNLGQGPELLIRYENEEAVDDSQLPKDRFSAERLKGVDSTLKIQPAELGDSAVYLCASSLGGSQETQYFGPGTRLLVL.

The chain uses TRBV9 and TRBJ2-1, with 12 bases fitting TRBD2. Germline V CDR1 and CDR2: SGDLS, YYNGEE. The junction had 5 bases not matched to a gene; V was cut back by 3 bases and J by 10 bases. The CDR3 loop spans 14 amino acids. The CDR3 sequence is CASSDLAGGREQFF. DNA for the CDR3: TGTGCCAGCAGCGATCTAGCGGGGGGGCGAGAGCAGTTCTTC.

Of note for this clone: The junction shows a germline mismatch at one end, possibly a read error. This chain uses TRBV27 with TRBJ2-3, with TRBD1 identical over 10 bases. CDR1 and CDR2 from the germline V gene are MNHEY and SMNVEV (reference sequence). This CDR3 contains 15 residues. CDR3 DNA sequence: TGTGCTAGCAGTCCGGGGACAGGGGCCTACGATACGCAGTATTTT. Protein product: CASSPGTGAYDTQYF.